This entry concerns a single T cell receptor beta chain. Its antigen is as yet unknown. The germline gives CDR1 MDHEN, CDR2 SYDVKM. CDR3 length equals 13 residues. V lost 6 bases and J lost 7, with 15 bases in between. The libraries were made with immunoSEQ v3.0 at survey level. Profiled with immunoSEQ multiplex PCR; TCRdb holds only in-frame clones, not every one. In the table there are 24,000 or so clones, approximately 82% of which are singletons. These data come from a study of long-term antiretroviral therapy in people with HIV. In the study overall: There is a gap of about a decade between the earliest samples and the later 2015 immediate-ART recommendation. Study-wide points: Post-ART, diversity grew, though it stayed under transplant donor control levels.

The chain carries TRBV28 and TRBJ2-5; the D gene is possibly TRBD2 (5 bases). The receptor's source is a man aged 18 to 30 with HIV. Source: unsorted PBMCs, taken 3 years after starting antiretroviral therapy. The DNA of the CDR3 is TGTGCCAGCAGGATCCCGGGGTACCGGACCCAGTACTTC. This translates into CASRIPGYRTQYF.